These T cell receptor beta chains were read from a single sample in a study of T-cell reconstitution after alpha-beta-depleted transplantation in children. Each CDR3 protein is one row after TCRdb ran MiXCR on the PCR reads. This table holds under 70,000 distinct CDR3 sequences, about a tenth found once. The material sequenced was PBMCs, taken before TCRalphabeta/CD19-depleted stem cell transplant. Receptors originate from a boy aged 10-17 years with acute myeloid leukemia, due to receive a stem cell transplant. Each CDR3 is given with its conserved first and last residue. Fields, in order: D gene, clone size, V gene, J gene, CDR3 DNA, CDR3 protein. A D gene is named only where the DNA matches it firmly. The listing skips clone size in some rows; elsewhere it reads once, few, many or a size class.

-	-	TRBV30	TRBJ2-1	TGTGCCTGGAGTGTAAAGTTAGTCCCTACCAATGAGCAGTTCTTC	CAWSVKLVPTNEQFF
TRBD2	many	TRBV29-1	TRBJ2-1	TGCAGCGTTGGGGGGCTAGCGGGTTACAATGAGCAGTTCTTC	CSVGGLAGYNEQFF
TRBD2	many	TRBV12-3/TRBV12-4	TRBJ2-6	TGTGCCAGCAGGGCCGGGACTAGCGGGGTGTCTGGGGCCAACGTCCTGACTTTC	CASRAGTSGVSGANVLTF
TRBD2	many	TRBV3-1	TRBJ2-7	TGTGCCAGCAGCTCCAGCGGGAGAGGGCCCTACGAGCAGTACTTC	CASSSSGRGPYEQYF
-	few	TRBV11-2	TRBJ2-1	TGTGCCAGCAGCTTTAGAGGGAACAATGAGCAGTTCTTC	CASSFRGNNEQFF
TRBD2	-	TRBV29-1	TRBJ2-7	TGCAGCGTAGGGACTAGCGGGAGTTCCTACGAGCAGTACTTC	CSVGTSGSSYEQYF
TRBD2	many	TRBV11-2	TRBJ2-1	TGTGCCAGCACTCGCACCGGGACTAGCATCTACAATGAGCAGTTCTTC	CASTRTGTSIYNEQFF
TRBD1	few	TRBV23-1	TRBJ1-4	TGCGCCAGCAGTCATAGACAGGGCAAGAAACTGTTTTTT	CASSHRQGKKLFF
TRBD1	many	TRBV5-1	TRBJ1-6	TGCGCCAGCAGCTTGGCCTACAGGGGCAGCTCCTATAATTCACCCCTCCACTTT	CASSLAYRGSSYNSPLHF
-	many	TRBV28	TRBJ2-7	TGTGCCAGCAGTTTGTGGACCGGGAGAAGCTACGAGCAGTACTTC	CASSLWTGRSYEQYF
-	many	TRBV19	TRBJ1-1	TGTGCCAGTAGTATAGGTGGGAACACTGAAGCTTTCTTT	CASSIGGNTEAFF
-	many	TRBV5-4	TRBJ1-1	TGTGCCAGCAGCTTACCGAACACGGCATCTAACACTGAAGCTTTCTTT	CASSLPNTASNTEAFF
-	many	TRBV7-9	TRBJ2-1	TGTGCCAGCAGCTTAGTGGCGGGACTCTCCTACAATGAGCAGTTCTTC	CASSLVAGLSYNEQFF
TRBD2	-	TRBV7-6	TRBJ2-1	TGTGCCAGCAGCGGTCCTAGCGGGGTTTACAATGAGCAGTTCTTC	CASSGPSGVYNEQFF
-	many	TRBV5-1	TRBJ1-1	TGCGCCAGCAGCTTGGATGCAGGGCTAAAAACTGAAGCTTTCTTT	CASSLDAGLKTEAFF
-	many	TRBV5-1	TRBJ2-6	TGCGCCAGCAGCTTGCTAGGTGGGGGCCGCTCTGGGGCCAACGTCCTGACTTTC	CASSLLGGGRSGANVLTF
TRBD1	many	TRBV12-3/TRBV12-4	TRBJ2-7	TGTGCCAGCAGGACGACAGGGGGAACGTACGAGCAGTACTTC	CASRTTGGTYEQYF
TRBD2	-	TRBV30	TRBJ2-1	TGTGCCTGGAGAGCGGGACCCTACAATGAGCAGTTCTTC	CAWRAGPYNEQFF
TRBD2	many	TRBV11-3	TRBJ2-1	TGTGCCAGCAGCTTAAGGACAGCGGGAGACATGGATGAGCAGTTCTTC	CASSLRTAGDMDEQFF
TRBD1	-	TRBV19	TRBJ2-2	TGTGCCTGTAGAACCGGGCCCCCAGGGGGCATGGTCACCGGGGAGCTGTTTTTT	CACRTGPPGGMVTGELFF
-	-	TRBV4-3	TRBJ2-3	TGCGCCAGCAGCCGCCGACTTTTTAGCACAGATACGCAGTATTTT	CASSRRLFSTDTQYF
TRBD1	many	TRBV29-1	TRBJ2-3	TGCAGCTTCACGCAGGGGGCCTCAGATACGCAGTATTTT	CSFTQGASDTQYF
TRBD2	-	TRBV11-2	TRBJ2-7	TGTGCCAGCAGCTCCCCCCAGGGACTAGCGGGAGGGGGGGGCTCCTACGAGCAGTACTTT	CASSSPQGLAGGGGSYEQYF
TRBD2	many	TRBV12-3/TRBV12-4	TRBJ2-1	TGTGCCAGCAGCCCGACTAGCGGGAGGCTATACAATGAGCAGTTCTTC	CASSPTSGRLYNEQFF
-	-	TRBV6-5	TRBJ1-2	TGTGCCAGCAGTTATTCCCCTGCAGCCTCCCGCTATGGCCACACCTTC	CASSYSPAASRYGHTF
TRBD1	many	TRBV3-1	TRBJ2-3	TGTGCCAGCAGCCAGCCATGGCGGACAGGGGGGCCAGATACGCAGTATTTT	CASSQPWRTGGPDTQYF
TRBD1	many	TRBV6-5	TRBJ1-4	TGTGCCAGCAGTTACTGGGGGGACAGGAATGAAAAACTGTTTTTT	CASSYWGDRNEKLFF
-	few	TRBV19	TRBJ2-1	TGTGCCAGTAGTACCGGGACTTCCCGGGCCAATGAGCAGTTCTTC	CASSTGTSRANEQFF
-	-	TRBV18	TRBJ2-5	TGTGCCAGCTCACCCTTCCCGGGGTCGGGAGAGACCCAGTACTTC	CASSPFPGSGETQYF
-	many	TRBV24-1	TRBJ1-5	TGTGCCACCAGTTTCGGGTCGGGCAATCAGCCCCAGCATTTT	CATSFGSGNQPQHF
TRBD2	-	TRBV7-6	TRBJ2-7	TGTGCCAGGAGCGGGAGCGGGAGGGCCTCCTACGAGCAGTACTTC	CARSGSGRASYEQYF
TRBD1	-	TRBV19	TRBJ2-2	TGTGCCAGTAGTACAGGGGGCGGGGAGCTGTTTTTT	CASSTGGGELFF
TRBD1	few	TRBV7-9	TRBJ1-4	TGTGCCAGCAGCCCGGGACAGGGGGCACGGGCTAATGAAAAACTGTTTTTT	CASSPGQGARANEKLFF
-	many	TRBV12-3/TRBV12-4	TRBJ2-5	TGTGCCAGCAGTTTATTCCCTCAAGAGACCCAGTACTTC	CASSLFPQETQYF
-	-	TRBV2	TRBJ2-6	TGTGCCCTCAGATATTTTGGGGGCCCCTCTGGGGCCAACGTCCTGACTTTC	CALRYFGGPSGANVLTF
-	many	TRBV11-2	TRBJ1-3	TGTGCCAGCAGCTTTAGGGTCCACTCTGGAAACACCATATATTTT	CASSFRVHSGNTIYF
-	many	TRBV12-3/TRBV12-4	TRBJ2-2	TGTGCCAGCAGTTTAGGAGGGAGCGCTAGCGGGGAGCTGTTTTTT	CASSLGGSASGELFF
TRBD1	many	TRBV7-9	TRBJ1-4	TGTGCCAGCAGCCGGGACAGGGGGCGTTATAATGAAAAACTGTTTTTT	CASSRDRGRYNEKLFF
-	many	TRBV5-1	TRBJ1-5	TGCGCCAGCAGCGGCGGGCTTAATCAGCCCCAGCATTTT	CASSGGLNQPQHF
TRBD1	many	TRBV7-9	TRBJ2-3	TGTGCCAGCAGCTCCGGACAGGGACTCACAGATACGCAGTATTTT	CASSSGQGLTDTQYF
TRBD2	many	TRBV20-1	TRBJ2-1	TGCAGTGCTAGAGATAGGGCGGGAGTTTCCTACAATGAGCAGTTCTTC	CSARDRAGVSYNEQFF
-	many	TRBV25-1	TRBJ2-4	TGTGCCAGCAGCCCCACTAGCAGCGGGGCCAAAAACATTCAGTACTTC	CASSPTSSGAKNIQYF
TRBD1	many	TRBV7-9	TRBJ2-2	TGTGCCAGCAGTTTCCTAGGGGGCCAGAGAACCGGGGAGCTGTTTTTT	CASSFLGGQRTGELFF
TRBD1	many	TRBV9	TRBJ1-2	TGTGCCAGCAGCGCGCGGACAGGGCCAAACTATGGCTACACCTTC	CASSARTGPNYGYTF
TRBD2	many	TRBV5-6	TRBJ2-2	TGTGCCAGCAGCTTCGTTCGGACTAGCGGCACCGGGGAGCTGTTTTTT	CASSFVRTSGTGELFF
TRBD2	many	TRBV20-1	TRBJ2-3	TGCAGTGCTAGAGATATAGTCCGGGGGGGCTTGACAGATACGCAGTATTTT	CSARDIVRGGLTDTQYF